These 22 T cell receptor beta chains were all obtained from the same sample, sequenced in a study of beta chain features in type 1 diabetes. Study-wide points: Type 1 diabetes patients had TCRB CDR3s that were shorter (moderately but significantly so) in all four CD4+ subsets.

As every portion of the isolated RNA was reverse transcribed, the sequencing read expressed TCRB transcripts. The protocol was immunoSEQ multiplex PCR, while the TCRdb copy is restricted to in-frame clones and leaves out a portion. Of roughly 700,000 clones listed, roughly an eighth are singletons. These TCRs' antigens remain unknown. Sequenced: naive CD4+ T cells from blood. These receptor sequences come from a man aged 18 to 35 with type 1 diabetes.

This clone has a handful of counts. The chain is built from TRBV30 and TRBJ2-7; no definite D call. Per germline, CDR1 GTSNPN and CDR2 SVGIG (reference sequence). This CDR3 comprises 13 residues. The V end lost 4 bases, the J end lost 2 bases, and 12 bases lay between the germline ends. CDR3 protein: CAWKRTATYEQYF. As DNA, the CDR3 is TGTGCCTGGAAGAGGACGGCGACCTACGAGCAGTACTTC.

The sample holds a few counts of this clone. The chain couples TRBV7-9 to TRBJ1-1; maybe TRBD1 (5 bases). CDR1 is SEHNR and CDR2 is FQNEAQ in the germline V gene (reference sequence). The ends were cut back, 6 bases at V and 0 bases at J, with 14 bases in the middle. The CDR3 length is 15 residues. For the CDR3, the DNA is TGTGCCAGCAGTCTCGGGGCAGTCATGAACACTGAAGCTTTCTTT. Protein: CASSLGAVMNTEAFF.

The chain couples TRBV11-2 to TRBJ2-7; D is undetermined. Looked up from germline, CDR1 is SGHAT and CDR2 is FQNNGV. V lost 0 bases to trimming and J lost 9 bases, with 9 bases between them. The CDR3 spans 12 residues. This chain's CDR3 is CASSLDGAGQYF. For the CDR3, the DNA is TGTGCCAGCAGCTTAGATGGTGCTGGGCAGTACTTC.

V is TRBV30 and J is TRBJ1-2, with TRBD1 as a possible D gene (5 bases). V dropped 5 bases and J dropped 8 bases, with 15 bases sitting between them. The CDR3 is made up of 12 amino acids. The germline gives CDR1 GTSNPN, CDR2 SVGIG (reference sequence). The CDR3 DNA follows: TGTGCCTGGGTAGCTGCGGGACGAGGCTACACCTTC. Translated: CAWVAAGRGYTF.

This clone was seen more than once but under ten times. This chain connects TRBV6-5 to TRBJ2-3; D remains unclear. The CDR3 spans 14 residues. V was clipped by 4 bases and J by 2 bases, with 10 bases between them. Germline-derived CDR1 and CDR2 are MNHEY and SVGAGI. The CDR3 loop reads CASSSQANTDTQYF. DNA for the CDR3: TGTGCCAGCAGTTCACAAGCGAACACAGATACGCAGTATTTT.

The V call is TRBV10-3, the J call TRBJ2-5; 8 bases map to TRBD1. Germline lookup yields CDR1 ENHRY and CDR2 SYGVKD. The CDR3 runs to 13 residues. V was clipped by 11 bases and J by 4 bases; unmatched bases: 9. CDR3 sequence: CAGSRDRGETQYF. The CDR3 DNA follows: TGTGCCGGCAGTAGAGACAGGGGAGAGACCCAGTACTTC.

The V gene is TRBV7-6, the J gene TRBJ2-7; possible D gene TRBD2, 5 bases. CDR3 length equals 12 residues. The V and J ends lost 1 base and 5 bases respectively, with 6 bases between them. Per the germline V gene, CDR1 is SGHVS and CDR2 is FNYEAQ. DNA of the CDR3: TGTGCCAGCAGCTTAGTCGGGGACGAGCAGTACTTC. Translating gives CASSLVGDEQYF.

This clone showed up just a few times. This rearrangement joins TRBV6-6 to TRBJ1-2, with TRBD1 as a possible D gene (6 bases). Germline V lookup: CDR1 MNHNY, CDR2 SVGAGI (reference sequence). The ends were cut back, 6 bases at V and 6 bases at J, with 17 bases in the middle. This CDR3 spans 14 amino acids. The chain's CDR3 is CASSRDIGTDGYTF. CDR3 in DNA: TGTGCCAGCAGCCGGGACATCGGGACGGATGGCTACACCTTC.

Only a few counts were recorded for this clone. Distinct nucleotide sequences in the sample also encode this CDR3. The rearrangement links TRBV5-6 to TRBJ2-5, with D tentatively TRBD2 (6 bases). Germline CDR1 reads SGHDT; CDR2 reads YYEEEE. V lost 3 bases to trimming and J lost 1 base, with 10 bases between them. The CDR3 has 14 residues. The CDR3 DNA follows: TGTGCCAGCAGCTCGGGACTGCTCCAAGAGACCCAGTACTTC. It yields the protein CASSSGLLQETQYF.

This chain links TRBV6-6 with TRBJ2-5, with 10 bases lining up with TRBD1. The CDR3 sequence is 16 residues long. The junction had 11 bases not matched to a gene; V was cut back by 2 bases and J by 8 bases. Germline V gene lookup returns CDR1 MNHNY and CDR2 SVGAGI (reference sequence). CDR3 sequence reads: CASSYPTGGLRSTQYF. The DNA of the CDR3 is TGTGCCAGCAGTTACCCGACAGGGGGCTTAAGGAGCACCCAGTACTTC.

The chain uses TRBV15 and TRBJ1-2; no reliable D call. Trimming stripped 3 bases from V and 5 bases from J, with 7 bases between. Germline assignment: CDR1 LNHNV and CDR2 YYDKDF (reference sequence). This CDR3 has 12 residues. Here the CDR3 reads CATSSDIYGYTF. The CDR3 bases are TGTGCCACCAGCAGCGATATTTATGGCTACACCTTC.

This clone appeared a few times. The rearrangement joins TRBV2 to TRBJ2-3; weak D call: TRBD2 (6 bases). Germline CDR1 is SNHLY and CDR2 is FYNNEI. This CDR3 region has 12 residues. V lost 8 bases and J 2 bases, leaving 8 bases between the germline ends. The CDR3 reads CASGLPTDTQYF. In nucleotides, the CDR3 is TGTGCCAGCGGACTACCCACAGATACGCAGTATTTT.

This chain joins TRBV5-8 and TRBJ1-4, with 7 bases lining up with TRBD1. The CDR3 totals 14 residues. Trimming at V came to 5 bases and at J to 8 bases, leaving 9 bases not matched to a gene. Germline V gene data show CDR1 as SGHTS and CDR2 as YDEGEE. CDR3 in DNA: TGTGCCAGCAGTCCCCGGGACAGATACGAAAAACTGTTTTTT. Translating it yields CASSPRDRYEKLFF.

This clone has more than one count but fewer than ten. This chain connects TRBV9 to TRBJ1-4; 7 positions agree with TRBD1. This CDR3 has 12 amino acids. V shed 3 bases and J 9 bases; nucleotides not matched to a gene: 2. The germline CDR1 and CDR2 sequences are SGDLS and YYNGEE. The CDR3 nucleotides are TGTGCCAGCAGCGCACAGGGGAAAAAACTGTTTTTT. It translates to CASSAQGKKLFF.

J is TRBJ1-1 and V is TRBV7-9, with TRBD1 matching 9 bases. This CDR3 is built from 16 residues. CDR1 SEHNR and CDR2 FQNEAQ come from the germline V gene (reference sequence). The V gene end was trimmed by 5 bases and the J gene end by 3 bases; junction bases not matched to a gene: 10. The CDR3 DNA is TGTGCCAGCAGCCGACCCCCGGGACAGGGCGACACTGAAGCTTTCTTT. Protein product: CASSRPPGQGDTEAFF.

The J gene is TRBJ2-3, the V gene TRBV5-6; D is perhaps TRBD2 (5 bases). V was pared by 3 bases and J by 0 bases, with 11 bases between. The CDR3 runs to 15 residues. CDR1 and CDR2 from the germline V gene are SGHDT and YYEEEE. This chain's CDR3 is CASSSTGSSTDTQYF. DNA of the CDR3: TGTGCCAGCAGCTCGACGGGGTCTAGCACAGATACGCAGTATTTT.

The chain couples TRBV20-1 to TRBJ1-2; D is possibly TRBD1 (5 bases). The CDR3 totals 11 residues. Germline loops: CDR1 DFQATT, CDR2 SNEGSKA (reference sequence). The chain's CDR3 is CSGGDGYGYTF. In nucleotides, the CDR3 is TGCAGCGGGGGAGATGGCTATGGCTACACCTTC.

The gene calls are TRBV30 and TRBJ1-5; D unclear. Germline CDR1 GTSNPN, CDR2 SVGIG (reference sequence). The CDR3 sequence is 13 residues long. V lost 2 bases and J 3 bases, leaving 8 bases between the germline ends. The CDR3 loop is CAWSNGDNQPQHF. CDR3 coding DNA: TGTGCCTGGAGTAATGGAGACAATCAGCCCCAGCATTTT.

The V gene is TRBV10-3, the J gene TRBJ2-1; 8 positions agree with TRBD2. J gave up 6 bases and V 9 bases, and 10 bases lay outside the gene matches. Germline V CDR1 and CDR2: ENHRY, SYGVKD. The CDR3 totals 14 residues. CDR3: CAMGPGLGVNEQFF. DNA for the CDR3: TGTGCCATGGGACCGGGACTAGGAGTCAATGAGCAGTTCTTC.

This clone showed up just a few times. The chain employs TRBV2 and TRBJ2-3; D gene unclear. This CDR3 comprises 16 residues. Trimming took 6 bases from V and 0 from J, leaving 16 bases between them. Per germline, CDR1 SNHLY and CDR2 FYNNEI. The CDR3 DNA is TGTGCCAGCAGGTTTGGGAAACACACTAGCACAGATACGCAGTATTTT. It specifies CASRFGKHTSTDTQYF. The full variable domain, completed using reference TRBV2 and TRBJ2-3, is EPEVTQTPSHQVTQMGQEVILRCVPISNHLYFYWYRQILGQKVEFLVSFYNNEISEKSEIFDDQFSVERPDGSNFTLKIRSTKLEDSAMYFCASRFGKHTSTDTQYFGPGTRLTVL.

Concerning this clone itself: This same CDR3 is encoded by further DNA sequences in the sample. For the CDR3, the DNA is TGTGCCACCGGAGCCGACGCTAACACTGAAGCTTTCTTT. Protein sequence: CATGADANTEAFF. The chain combines TRBV2 with TRBJ1-1; D ambiguous. There are 13 residues in the CDR3. The germline CDR1 and CDR2 sequences are SNHLY and FYNNEI. Trimming removed 10 bases from V and 2 bases from J, with 14 bases in between. The full variable domain, completed using reference TRBV2 and TRBJ1-1, is EPEVTQTPSHQVTQMGQEVILRCVPISNHLYFYWYRQILGQKVEFLVSFYNNEISEKSEIFDDQFSVERPDGSNFTLKIRSTKLEDSAMYFCATGADANTEAFFGQGTRLTVV.

The CDR3 reads CASSPRQGIKEQFF. CDR3 in DNA: TGTGCCAGCAGCCCCAGACAGGGAATTAAGGAGCAGTTCTTC. The chain links TRBV11-2 to TRBJ2-1; 7 bases agree with TRBD1. J gave up 10 bases and V 5 bases, and 11 bases lay outside the gene matches. The CDR3 runs to 14 residues. CDR1 is SGHAT and CDR2 is FQNNGV in the germline V gene.